Listed below are T cell receptor beta chains from one sample, sequenced in a study of T cells in localized non-small cell lung cancer. Clones were sequenced by immunoSEQ multiplex PCR, and TCRdb holds only the in-frame ones, with some missing. The data show approximately 65,000 clones, more than 80% seen once. This material consisted of PBMCs, taken before any cancer treatment. All receptors come from a man aged 35 to 70 with stage II lung adenocarcinoma. CDR3s include the opening cysteine and the closing phenylalanine or tryptophan. A D gene is named only where the DNA matches it firmly. Where a row states a size, it is once, few, many or the class of an expanded clone; other rows omit it.

v_call: TRBV29-1; j_call: TRBJ1-1; clone_size: .; d_call: TRBD1; cdr3_aa: CSGTGGGGTEAFF; cdr3_nt: TGCAGCGGTACAGGGGGCGGAGGCACTGAAGCTTTCTTT
v_call: TRBV7-2; j_call: TRBJ2-1; clone_size: .; d_call: TRBD2; cdr3_aa: CASSPYLLAGSYEQFF; cdr3_nt: TGTGCCAGCAGCCCATACCTACTAGCGGGATCCTATGAGCAGTTCTTC
v_call: TRBV29-1; j_call: TRBJ2-7; clone_size: .; d_call: .; cdr3_aa: CSVLMGGATYEQYF; cdr3_nt: TGCAGCGTTTTAATGGGGGGTGCCACCTACGAGCAGTACTTC
v_call: TRBV9; j_call: TRBJ2-5; clone_size: .; d_call: TRBD1; cdr3_aa: CASSVEGGAETQYF; cdr3_nt: TGTGCCAGCAGCGTAGAAGGGGGCGCGGAGACCCAGTACTTC
v_call: TRBV19; j_call: TRBJ1-5; clone_size: .; d_call: .; cdr3_aa: CASSANTPGVPQHF; cdr3_nt: TGTGCCAGTAGTGCCAACACCCCCGGGGTGCCCCAGCATTTT
v_call: TRBV2; j_call: TRBJ1-4; clone_size: .; d_call: TRBD1; cdr3_aa: CASHRTGLEKLFF; cdr3_nt: TGTGCCAGCCATCGGACAGGGTTGGAAAAACTGTTTTTT
v_call: TRBV5-1; j_call: TRBJ2-5; clone_size: .; d_call: .; cdr3_aa: CASSSLYQETQYF; cdr3_nt: TGCGCCAGCAGCTCGTTGTACCAAGAGACCCAGTACTTC
v_call: TRBV6-5; j_call: TRBJ2-3; clone_size: .; d_call: TRBD2; cdr3_aa: CASSYSAGITDTQYF; cdr3_nt: TGTGCCAGCAGTTACTCAGCGGGGATCACAGATACGCAGTATTTT
v_call: TRBV19; j_call: TRBJ2-1; clone_size: .; d_call: .; cdr3_aa: CASSIGPLNRAHYNEQFF; cdr3_nt: TGTGCCAGTAGTATCGGGCCATTAAACAGGGCCCACTACAATGAGCAGTTCTTC
v_call: TRBV6-1; j_call: TRBJ2-5; clone_size: .; d_call: .; cdr3_aa: CASSPGQTQYF; cdr3_nt: TGTGCCAGCAGTCCCGGGCAGACCCAGTACTTC
v_call: TRBV6-5; j_call: TRBJ1-1; clone_size: .; d_call: TRBD1; cdr3_aa: CASSYSQGAAFF; cdr3_nt: TGTGCCAGCAGTTACTCGCAGGGGGCAGCTTTCTTT
v_call: TRBV4-3; j_call: TRBJ1-2; clone_size: medium-sized; d_call: TRBD1; cdr3_aa: CASSQEWGTGRNYGYTF; cdr3_nt: TGCGCCAGCAGCCAAGAATGGGGGACAGGGCGGAACTATGGCTACACCTTC
v_call: TRBV25-1; j_call: TRBJ1-2; clone_size: .; d_call: TRBD1; cdr3_aa: CASSGTGEGYTF; cdr3_nt: TGTGCCAGCAGTGGGACAGGGGAGGGCTACACCTTC
v_call: TRBV5-6; j_call: TRBJ2-1; clone_size: once; d_call: TRBD2; cdr3_aa: CASSLPGLLADNEQFF; cdr3_nt: TGTGCCAGCAGCTTGCCGGGGTTGCTAGCGGACAATGAGCAGTTCTTC
v_call: TRBV5-1; j_call: TRBJ1-1; clone_size: medium-sized; d_call: .; cdr3_aa: CASSVEWVNTEAFF; cdr3_nt: TGCGCCAGCAGCGTGGAGTGGGTGAACACTGAAGCTTTCTTT